This entry lists 5 T cell receptor beta chains sequenced from one sample in a study of post-analysis software for immune sequencing data. Findings and caveats of the study: The study found TRBV5-6, TRBV5-1 and TRBV20-1 among about 5 TRBV segments more frequent in patients than controls.

Their specific antigens are unknown. Tagging with unique molecular identifiers was a feature of the TCR beta cDNA libraries. MiXCR, run by TCRdb on the PCR reads, gives a single entry per CDR3 protein. The table has 650,000 to 850,000 distinct CDR3 sequences, roughly 58% seen once. The specimen was blood. The receptor set was obtained from a girl aged 5-17 years with multiple sclerosis.

This chain joins TRBV20-1 and TRBJ1-1; TRBD1 agrees at 7 bases. Germline V gene data show CDR1 as DFQATT and CDR2 as SNEGSKA (reference sequence). The CDR3 runs 14 residues. V shed 3 bases and J 0 bases; nucleotides not matched to a gene: 4. The CDR3 DNA is TGCAGTGCTAGCAGGGACAGCTTGAACACTGAAGCTTTCTTT. Translating gives CSASRDSLNTEAFF.

V and J are TRBV12-3 or TRBV12-4 and TRBJ1-2; D gene ambiguous. This CDR3 contains 15 residues. Trimming stripped 4 bases from V and 2 bases from J, with 14 bases between. CDR3 sequence reads: CASSWTPTQNYGYTF. The CDR3 region has the DNA TGTGCCAGCAGTTGGACCCCGACGCAAAACTATGGCTACACCTTC.

The V call is TRBV9, the J call TRBJ2-5; the match to TRBD2 covers 7 bases. The end of the DNA is better explained by TRBJ2-7, so the J call may be wrong. The CDR3 has 15 residues. Germline lookup yields CDR1 SGDLS and CDR2 YYNGEE. Here the CDR3 reads CASSPGGGQHYEQYF. In DNA, the CDR3 is TGTGCCAGCAGCCCCGGCGGGGGTCAACACTACGAGCAGTACTTC.

In this sample, this clonotype turned up a few times. The chain carries TRBV20-1 and TRBJ1-2; tentatively, D is TRBD1 (5 bases). V was cut by 5 bases and J by 6 bases, with 16 bases left in between. CDR3 length: 13 amino acids. Germline CDR1 DFQATT, CDR2 SNEGSKA (reference sequence). CDR3 protein: CSASSGGDHGYTF. CDR3 nucleotide sequence: TGCAGTGCTTCGTCCGGGGGAGATCATGGCTACACCTTC.

The chain carries TRBV29-1 and TRBJ1-1, with D unresolved. CDR1 and CDR2 from the germline V gene are SQVTM and ANQGSEA. The CDR3 is made up of 8 amino acids. With 6 bases removed from V and 9 bases from J, the gap between germline ends came to 5 bases. The CDR3 DNA reads TGCAGCGTCGGTCAAGCTTTCTTT. Its translation: CSVGQAFF.